What follows are 7 T cell receptor beta chains derived from one specimen sequenced in a study of CD8 T cells in ankylosing spondylitis. Each CDR3 protein is one row after TCRdb ran MiXCR on the 5' RACE reads. The table shows about 330,000 distinct CDR3 sequences, with roughly 8% occurring only once. Points from the study as a whole: Eight or nine highly homologous variants made up a TCR beta motif that seemed to typify ankylosing spondylitis blood.

What these receptors recognize is not known. The sample comprised blood, either unsorted or a sorted T cell fraction (not recorded which). These receptors originate from a male donor with ankylosing spondylitis.

This clonotype was seen a handful of times. The chain recombines TRBV7-2 with TRBJ2-7, with TRBD2 matching 9 bases. The V gene's germline CDR1 is SGHTA and CDR2 FQGNSA. With 5 bases clipped from V and 3 bases from J, the junction kept 11 bases outside the gene matches. There are 16 residues in the CDR3. In nucleotides, the CDR3 is TGTGCCAGCAGCCTACGATCCGGGACTAGCAGCTACGAGCAGTACTTC. It translates to CASSLRSGTSSYEQYF.

The chain joins TRBV12-3 or TRBV12-4 to TRBJ2-7; D is undetermined. V was pared by 3 bases and J by 4 bases, with 10 bases between. CDR3 length: 13 residues. The CDR3 reads CASSFGQRYEQYF. The CDR3 bases are TGTGCCAGCAGTTTCGGCCAGCGATACGAGCAGTACTTC.

There are a few counts of this clonotype. V gene TRBV7-2 combines with J gene TRBJ2-7, with a weak D call TRBD2 (6 bases). CDR1 is SGHTA, CDR2 FQGNSA, per germline. The CDR3 length is 12 residues. V was shortened by 8 bases and J by 12 bases, with 20 bases between the two germline ends. CDR3 nucleotides: TGTGCCAGCGCTGCCGGGACTCCCTCCACGTACTTC. Amino acid sequence: CASAAGTPSTYF. The full variable domain, rest sourced from reference TRBV7-2 and TRBJ2-7, is GAGVSQSPSNKVTEKGKDVELRCDPISGHTALYWYRQSLGQGLEFLIYFQGNSAPDKSGLPSDRFSAERTGGSVSTLTIQRTQQEDSAVYLCASAAGTPSTYFGPGTRLTVT.

The chain is built from TRBV29-1 and TRBJ2-1; no clear D. Germline loops: CDR1 SQVTM, CDR2 ANQGSEA. The CDR3 runs to 14 residues. Trimming left V 3 bases short and J 0 bases short, with 9 bases between. CDR3 in DNA: TGCAGCGTTGATGGCAGCCGCTCCTACAATGAGCAGTTCTTC. Translated, it gives CSVDGSRSYNEQFF.

The chain recombines TRBV11-2 with TRBJ2-1; TRBD2 matches at 8 bases. V was pared by 1 base and J by 8 bases, with 16 bases of the junction left unmatched. The CDR3 is 18 amino acids. From germline, CDR1 is SGHAT and CDR2 FQNNGV. CDR3 amino acids: CASSLVRPSVAGSDEQFF. In DNA, the CDR3 is TGTGCCAGCAGCTTAGTCCGTCCCTCGGTAGCGGGGTCGGATGAGCAGTTCTTC.

This clonotype has a handful of counts. V and J are TRBV5-1 and TRBJ2-3, with unresolved D. This CDR3 has 16 amino acids. From germline, CDR1 is SGHRS and CDR2 YFSETQ. V shed 4 bases and J shed 0 bases, with 15 bases lying between them. The CDR3 coding sequence is TGCGCCAGCAGCATCCCTGTGGGAAGCAGCACAGATACGCAGTATTTT. This codes for CASSIPVGSSTDTQYF. The full variable domain, its missing parts supplied by reference TRBV5-1 and TRBJ2-3, is KAGVTQTPRYLIKTRGQQVTLSCSPISGHRSVSWYQQTPGQGLQFLFEYFSETQRNKGNFPGRFSGRQFSNSRSEMNVSTLELGDSALYLCASSIPVGSSTDTQYFGPGTRLTVL.

There are a few counts of this clonotype. The genes are TRBV28 and TRBJ1-2; a possible D gene is TRBD1 (5 bases). The germline V gene has CDR1 MDHEN and CDR2 SYDVKM. The ends were cut back, 0 bases at V and 7 bases at J, with 21 bases in the middle. This CDR3 is 17 amino acids long. CDR3 sequence: CASSLWGQGPLKAGYTF. CDR3 DNA: TGTGCCAGCAGTTTATGGGGCCAGGGTCCCCTAAAGGCTGGCTACACCTTC.